This T cell receptor beta chain was captured by sequencing in a study of T cells in tumors after PD-1 blockade. At the level of the study: Patients had no prior checkpoint blockade, systemic immunosuppressants, or anti-cancer therapy within 4 weeks. Either cemiplimab 350 mg every 2 weeks or pembrolizumab 200 mg every 3 weeks was given. A subset received ongoing vismodegib 150 mg daily alongside anti-PD-1 therapy. Study-wide findings and caveats: Approximately 41% of tumor TCR clonotypes were also found in blood.

The table lists this clone with a count of one. As yet, its antigen is unknown. Sequencing used immunoSEQ multiplex PCR; TCRdb keeps in-frame clones, though not all of them. Among roughly 25,000 clones, roughly 85% were seen once, and the ten largest hold approximately 12%. This receptor was identified in a human donor with basal cell carcinoma. Material: PBMCs, obtained after anti-PD-1 treatment.

For the CDR3, the DNA is TGTGCCAGCAGCCGGGGAGAGTGGATGCGTGCAGATACGCAGTATTTT. This translates into CASSRGEWMRADTQYF. The gene calls are TRBV6-6 and TRBJ2-3; a weak D match, TRBD2 (5 bases). The CDR3 contains 16 residues. V dropped 6 bases and J dropped 4 bases, with 20 bases sitting between them. Germline values: CDR1 MNHNY, CDR2 SVGAGI (reference sequence).